The rows below give T cell receptor beta chains drawn from one sample of a study of blood T cell repertoires in COVID-19. Method: immunoSEQ multiplex PCR; TCRdb's copy keeps in-frame clones and lacks some. In the table there are 130,000 or so clones, around 88% of which are singletons. Sequenced input: peripheral blood. These receptor sequences come from a man in his fifties or sixties with acute or convalescent COVID-19. Both conserved end residues are part of each CDR3. The order of the fields is clone size, V gene, D gene, J gene, CDR3 protein, CDR3 DNA. D genes are given only for firm matches. Only some rows state a clone size, as once, few, many or a class for expanded clones.

abundance: .; v_gene: TRBV7-2; d_gene: .; j_gene: TRBJ2-6; CDR3aa: CASSSRAGANVLTF; CDR3nt: TGTGCCAGCAGCTCGAGGGCTGGGGCCAACGTCCTGACTTTC
abundance: .; v_gene: TRBV28; d_gene: .; j_gene: TRBJ1-5; CDR3aa: CASTSPGLPQHF; CDR3nt: TGTGCCAGCACCTCCCCAGGGTTGCCCCAGCATTTT
abundance: .; v_gene: TRBV2; d_gene: .; j_gene: TRBJ2-7; CDR3aa: CASNGGLGEQYF; CDR3nt: TGTGCCAGCAATGGGGGCTTAGGAGAGCAGTACTTC
abundance: once; v_gene: TRBV4-2; d_gene: .; j_gene: TRBJ2-7; CDR3aa: CASSQGGGKSSYEQYF; CDR3nt: TGTGCCAGCAGCCAAGGGGGCGGAAAGAGCTCCTACGAGCAGTACTTC
abundance: .; v_gene: TRBV2; d_gene: TRBD1; j_gene: TRBJ2-7; CDR3aa: CASSPDRGSSYEQYF; CDR3nt: TGTGCCAGCAGTCCGGACAGGGGGAGCTCCTACGAGCAGTACTTC
abundance: .; v_gene: TRBV11-2; d_gene: TRBD2; j_gene: TRBJ2-1; CDR3aa: CASSSGTSGNYNEQFF; CDR3nt: TGTGCCAGCAGCTCCGGGACTAGCGGGAACTACAATGAGCAGTTCTTC
abundance: .; v_gene: TRBV19; d_gene: .; j_gene: TRBJ2-5; CDR3aa: CASSIRDTQETQYF; CDR3nt: TGTGCCAGTAGTATCCGGGATACCCAAGAGACCCAGTACTTC
abundance: .; v_gene: TRBV6-5; d_gene: TRBD1; j_gene: TRBJ2-2; CDR3aa: CASSFRQGKVGELFF; CDR3nt: TGTGCCAGCAGTTTCCGACAGGGTAAAGTCGGGGAGCTGTTTTTT
abundance: few; v_gene: TRBV2; d_gene: TRBD1; j_gene: TRBJ2-2; CDR3aa: CASSGQGRSTGELFF; CDR3nt: TGTGCCAGCAGCGGACAGGGTAGGAGCACCGGGGAGCTGTTTTTT
abundance: .; v_gene: TRBV7-3; d_gene: TRBD1; j_gene: TRBJ1-1; CDR3aa: CASSSAQGAEAFF; CDR3nt: TGTGCCAGCAGCTCCGCCCAGGGGGCTGAAGCTTTCTTT
abundance: .; v_gene: TRBV2; d_gene: TRBD1; j_gene: TRBJ1-5; CDR3aa: CASSMDRVGNQPQHF; CDR3nt: TGTGCCAGCAGTATGGACAGGGTGGGCAATCAGCCCCAGCATTTT
abundance: .; v_gene: TRBV19; d_gene: TRBD1; j_gene: TRBJ1-5; CDR3aa: CASSTTGTGGWQPQHF; CDR3nt: TGTGCCAGTAGCACTACCGGGACAGGGGGCTGGCAGCCCCAGCATTTT
abundance: .; v_gene: TRBV19; d_gene: TRBD1; j_gene: TRBJ1-5; CDR3aa: CASSGTGGSQPQHF; CDR3nt: TGTGCCAGTAGTGGAACAGGGGGAAGTCAGCCCCAGCATTTT
abundance: .; v_gene: TRBV6-5; d_gene: .; j_gene: TRBJ1-5; CDR3aa: CASRASSIHQPQHF; CDR3nt: TGTGCCAGCCGAGCCTCTTCGATACATCAGCCCCAGCATTTT
abundance: .; v_gene: TRBV28; d_gene: TRBD1; j_gene: TRBJ1-3; CDR3aa: CASSLRPGRGRILSGNTIYF; CDR3nt: TGTGCCAGCAGTTTAAGGCCGGGCAGGGGGCGAATTCTCTCTGGAAACACCATATATTTT
abundance: .; v_gene: TRBV7-6; d_gene: .; j_gene: TRBJ1-2; CDR3aa: CASSFTAGAGSGYTF; CDR3nt: TGTGCCAGCAGCTTCACAGCGGGGGCAGGGAGTGGCTACACCTTC
abundance: .; v_gene: TRBV12-3/TRBV12-4; d_gene: .; j_gene: TRBJ2-3; CDR3aa: CASSLISSDTQYF; CDR3nt: TGTGCCAGCAGTTTAATCTCAAGCGATACGCAGTATTTT
abundance: once; v_gene: TRBV19; d_gene: .; j_gene: TRBJ1-5; CDR3aa: CASSIIGGGGNQPQHF; CDR3nt: TGTGCCAGTAGTATCATCGGCGGGGGGGGCAATCAGCCCCAGCATTTT
abundance: .; v_gene: TRBV11-2; d_gene: .; j_gene: TRBJ2-1; CDR3aa: CASSLHTYNEQFF; CDR3nt: TGTGCCAGCAGCTTGCACACCTACAATGAGCAGTTCTTC
abundance: .; v_gene: TRBV19; d_gene: TRBD1; j_gene: TRBJ1-2; CDR3aa: CASSPGQGRLYGYTF; CDR3nt: TGTGCCAGTAGTCCTGGACAGGGGAGGTTGTATGGCTACACCTTC
abundance: .; v_gene: TRBV28; d_gene: .; j_gene: TRBJ1-4; CDR3aa: CAGQMGEKLFF; CDR3nt: TGTGCTGGACAGATGGGTGAAAAACTGTTTTTT
abundance: .; v_gene: TRBV30; d_gene: .; j_gene: TRBJ1-1; CDR3aa: CACSRTEAFF; CDR3nt: TGTGCCTGCTCCCGCACTGAAGCTTTCTTT
abundance: .; v_gene: TRBV5-1; d_gene: .; j_gene: TRBJ2-3; CDR3aa: CASRRTGTDTQYF; CDR3nt: TGCGCCAGCAGGCGTACAGGGACAGATACGCAGTATTTT
abundance: .; v_gene: TRBV4-1; d_gene: TRBD1; j_gene: TRBJ1-2; CDR3aa: CASSQDLRRRQGYGYTF; CDR3nt: TGCGCCAGCAGCCAAGATCTTAGAAGGAGACAGGGCTATGGCTACACCTTC
abundance: .; v_gene: TRBV13; d_gene: .; j_gene: TRBJ2-2; CDR3aa: CASSFFLGDTGELFF; CDR3nt: TGTGCCAGCAGCTTCTTTCTTGGAGACACCGGGGAGCTGTTTTTT
abundance: .; v_gene: TRBV9; d_gene: TRBD1; j_gene: TRBJ2-1; CDR3aa: CASSRGRTGAFEQFF; CDR3nt: TGTGCCAGCAGTCGAGGGAGGACAGGGGCTTTTGAGCAGTTCTTC
abundance: .; v_gene: TRBV3-1/TRBV3-2; d_gene: .; j_gene: TRBJ2-7; CDR3aa: CASSQGASYEQYF; CDR3nt: TGTGCCAGCAGCCAAGGGGCCTCCTACGAGCAGTACTTC
abundance: .; v_gene: TRBV7-9; d_gene: TRBD1; j_gene: TRBJ1-3; CDR3aa: CASSHRGAGNTIYF; CDR3nt: TGTGCCAGCAGCCACAGGGGAGCAGGAAACACCATATATTTT
abundance: .; v_gene: TRBV5-4; d_gene: .; j_gene: TRBJ2-5; CDR3aa: CASSLQAQETQYF; CDR3nt: TGTGCCAGCAGCCTACAGGCTCAAGAGACCCAGTACTTC
abundance: .; v_gene: TRBV5-4; d_gene: .; j_gene: TRBJ1-1; CDR3aa: CASSSATVRLNTEAFF; CDR3nt: TGTGCCAGCAGCTCTGCCACGGTTCGATTGAACACTGAAGCTTTCTTT
abundance: .; v_gene: TRBV28; d_gene: .; j_gene: TRBJ1-6; CDR3aa: CASVGGSSYNSPLHF; CDR3nt: TGTGCCAGCGTGGGCGGGAGCTCCTATAATTCACCCCTCCACTTT
abundance: .; v_gene: TRBV9; d_gene: .; j_gene: TRBJ2-3; CDR3aa: CASSVGLTDTQYF; CDR3nt: TGTGCCAGCAGCGTAGGTCTCACAGATACGCAGTATTTT
abundance: .; v_gene: TRBV2; d_gene: .; j_gene: TRBJ2-3; CDR3aa: CASSVVAPADTQYF; CDR3nt: TGTGCCAGCAGTGTGGTGGCCCCCGCAGATACGCAGTATTTT
abundance: .; v_gene: TRBV19; d_gene: TRBD2; j_gene: TRBJ2-2; CDR3aa: CASSPSGSNTGELFF; CDR3nt: TGTGCCAGTAGTCCTAGCGGGAGTAACACCGGGGAGCTGTTTTTT
abundance: .; v_gene: TRBV7-7; d_gene: TRBD2; j_gene: TRBJ2-4; CDR3aa: CASSQGTSGRAAKNIQYF; CDR3nt: TGTGCTAGCAGCCAGGGGACTAGCGGGAGGGCAGCCAAAAACATTCAGTACTTC
abundance: .; v_gene: TRBV11-2; d_gene: TRBD2; j_gene: TRBJ2-5; CDR3aa: CASSLGVGRSQETQYF; CDR3nt: TGTGCCAGCAGCTTAGGAGTCGGGAGGTCCCAAGAGACCCAGTACTTC
abundance: once; v_gene: TRBV28; d_gene: .; j_gene: TRBJ2-1; CDR3aa: CASLGSAYNEQFF; CDR3nt: TGTGCCAGCTTGGGGAGTGCCTACAATGAGCAGTTCTTC
abundance: .; v_gene: TRBV2; d_gene: TRBD1; j_gene: TRBJ1-2; CDR3aa: CASGGQAINYGYTF; CDR3nt: TGTGCCAGCGGCGGACAGGCGATAAACTATGGCTACACCTTC
abundance: .; v_gene: TRBV10-3; d_gene: .; j_gene: TRBJ1-2; CDR3aa: CAISQFQGGSDYGYTF; CDR3nt: TGTGCCATCAGTCAATTTCAAGGGGGATCTGACTATGGCTACACCTTC
abundance: .; v_gene: TRBV30; d_gene: .; j_gene: TRBJ1-3; CDR3aa: CAWSVQALPSGNTIYF; CDR3nt: TGTGCCTGGAGTGTACAGGCGCTACCCTCTGGAAACACCATATATTTT
abundance: .; v_gene: TRBV7-2; d_gene: .; j_gene: TRBJ1-2; CDR3aa: CASSFTQGGGYTF; CDR3nt: TGTGCCAGCAGCTTCACTCAGGGTGGCGGCTACACCTTC
abundance: .; v_gene: TRBV18; d_gene: .; j_gene: TRBJ1-1; CDR3aa: CASSPAGEVGAFF; CDR3nt: TGTGCCAGCTCACCAGCGGGTGAGGTGGGGGCTTTCTTT
abundance: .; v_gene: TRBV18; d_gene: TRBD2; j_gene: TRBJ2-1; CDR3aa: CASSPPGVAGDRLIYEQFF; CDR3nt: TGTGCCAGCTCACCACCGGGAGTAGCGGGAGACAGGTTAATCTATGAGCAGTTCTTC
abundance: once; v_gene: TRBV5-1; d_gene: .; j_gene: TRBJ2-1; CDR3aa: CASSLGMSGGIYNEQFF; CDR3nt: TGCGCCAGCAGCTTGGGGATGAGTGGGGGGATATACAATGAGCAGTTCTTC
abundance: .; v_gene: TRBV7-9; d_gene: TRBD1; j_gene: TRBJ1-4; CDR3aa: CASSRDSHNEKLFF; CDR3nt: TGTGCCAGCAGCCGGGACAGCCATAATGAAAAACTGTTTTTT
abundance: few; v_gene: TRBV6-6; d_gene: TRBD1; j_gene: TRBJ1-1; CDR3aa: CASSSRGTATGEAFF; CDR3nt: TGTGCCAGCAGTTCACGGGGGACAGCGACCGGAGAAGCTTTCTTT
abundance: .; v_gene: TRBV5-1; d_gene: TRBD1; j_gene: TRBJ2-2; CDR3aa: CASSPSGTGGALGELFF; CDR3nt: TGCGCCAGCAGCCCCTCCGGGACAGGGGGCGCATTGGGGGAGCTGTTTTTT
abundance: .; v_gene: TRBV28; d_gene: .; j_gene: TRBJ1-2; CDR3aa: CASSSPGLGYTF; CDR3nt: TGTGCCAGCAGCTCGCCCGGGTTGGGCTACACCTTC
abundance: .; v_gene: TRBV5-8; d_gene: .; j_gene: TRBJ1-1; CDR3aa: CATTRRGRNTEAFF; CDR3nt: TGTGCCACCACTCGACGAGGCCGGAACACTGAAGCTTTCTTT
abundance: .; v_gene: TRBV25-1; d_gene: .; j_gene: TRBJ2-3; CDR3aa: CASSQRGGSNTDTQYF; CDR3nt: TGTGCCAGCAGCCAGAGAGGAGGCTCAAACACAGATACGCAGTATTTT
abundance: .; v_gene: TRBV9; d_gene: .; j_gene: TRBJ1-2; CDR3aa: CASSVVVGGGYTF; CDR3nt: TGTGCCAGCAGCGTAGTGGTGGGGGGAGGCTACACCTTC
abundance: .; v_gene: TRBV5-1; d_gene: .; j_gene: TRBJ2-1; CDR3aa: CASSLSSGSYNEQFF; CDR3nt: TGCGCCAGCAGCTTGTCCAGCGGCTCCTACAATGAGCAGTTCTTC
abundance: .; v_gene: TRBV7-3; d_gene: TRBD1; j_gene: TRBJ2-2; CDR3aa: CASSSAGQGNTGELFF; CDR3nt: TGTGCCAGCAGCTCAGCGGGACAGGGGAACACCGGGGAGCTGTTTTTT
abundance: once; v_gene: TRBV11-2; d_gene: .; j_gene: TRBJ1-1; CDR3aa: CASSLERLNTEAFF; CDR3nt: TGTGCCAGCAGCTTAGAACGGTTGAACACTGAAGCTTTCTTT
abundance: once; v_gene: TRBV30; d_gene: .; j_gene: TRBJ2-7; CDR3aa: CAWSGQGRGRTYEQYF; CDR3nt: TGTGCCTGGAGTGGCCAGGGGCGGGGGAGAACCTACGAGCAGTACTTC
abundance: .; v_gene: TRBV14; d_gene: TRBD1; j_gene: TRBJ2-3; CDR3aa: CASSQGTGTGWKNTQYF; CDR3nt: TGTGCCAGCAGCCAAGGGACCGGGACAGGGTGGAAAAATACGCAGTATTTT
abundance: .; v_gene: TRBV19; d_gene: TRBD1; j_gene: TRBJ1-1; CDR3aa: CASSITGQPMNTEAFF; CDR3nt: TGTGCCAGTAGTATAACGGGACAGCCTATGAACACTGAAGCTTTCTTT
abundance: .; v_gene: TRBV12-5; d_gene: .; j_gene: TRBJ2-2; CDR3aa: CASGLVRGGAMNTGELFF; CDR3nt: TGTGCTAGTGGTTTGGTACGAGGGGGGGCGATGAACACCGGGGAGCTGTTTTTT
abundance: once; v_gene: TRBV24-1; d_gene: TRBD1; j_gene: TRBJ1-2; CDR3aa: CATSIGRDRGPLFTF; CDR3nt: TGTGCCACCTCGATCGGCCGGGACAGGGGACCTCTTTTCACCTTC